This TCR beta chain came from a study of CD8+ T cells in alopecia areata. Regarding treatment: oral pan-JAK inhibitor, 5-10 mg twice daily. The study team obtained lesional scalp punch biopsies and peripheral blood from alopecia areata patients. The sequencing template was cDNA reverse transcribed from extracted RNA. Measured with immunoSEQ multiplex PCR; TCRdb has only the in-frame clones, and not every one. The sample contains about 210,000 clones, about 40% of which appear only once. Overall study results and limits: Persistence in scalp and blood during tofacitinib was observed for many expanded lesional clones. Especially in alopecia totalis/universalis, lesional scalp showed greater clonality than normal scalp did. Tofacitinib produced a significant decrease in scalp clonality and in expanded CD8+ clones among the top 100.

In its sample, this clone was seen a few times. No antigen is known for it. The germline CDR1 and CDR2 sequences are SGHRS and YFSETQ. The junction had 9 bases not matched to a gene; V was cut back by 4 bases and J by 5 bases. The CDR3 is made up of 15 amino acids. This sequence was found in a human donor with alopecia areata. V gene TRBV5-1 combines with J gene TRBJ2-7, with 10 bases lining up with TRBD2. This sample comprised CD4+ T cells sorted from blood, obtained at approximately week 36, from a patient treated with tofacitinib. The CDR3 loop reads CASSITGTSVDEQYF. The CDR3 DNA reads as TGCGCCAGCAGCATTACTGGGACTAGCGTCGACGAGCAGTACTTC.